The 8 T cell receptor beta chains below all came from one sample that was sequenced in a study of CD8 T cells in Susac syndrome. RNA, at roughly 0.45 to 1 ug, was reverse transcribed with random hexamers. TCRdb reprocessed the immunoSEQ multiplex PCR reads with MiXCR, giving one entry per CDR3 protein. The sample shows a few hundred thousand distinct CDR3 sequences, more than 80% of them seen only once. Source material: CD8+ T cells from PBMCs. These TCRs come from a human donor with multiple sclerosis.

The rearrangement joins TRBV18 to TRBJ2-1, with TRBD2 matching 8 bases. In germline, CDR1 is KGHSH, CDR2 LQKENI. The CDR3 spans 16 residues. With V trimmed by 2 bases and J by 4 bases, 7 bases remained unmatched. The CDR3 loop is CASSPVSGGSYNEQFF. CDR3 DNA sequence: TGTGCCAGCTCACCAGTAAGCGGGGGCTCATACAATGAGCAGTTCTTC.

This clonotype was seen only once. The rearrangement uses TRBV6-2 or TRBV6-3 and TRBJ2-1, with D maybe TRBD2 (5 bases). The germline V gene has CDR1 MNHEY and CDR2 SVGEGT. V was cut by 2 bases and J by 3 bases, with 20 bases left in between. The CDR3 length is 18 residues. CDR3 bases: TGTGCCAGCAGTTACATGACTAAACGGCCGTATAACTACAATGAGCAGTTCTTC. It translates to CASSYMTKRPYNYNEQFF.

The chain combines TRBV9 with TRBJ2-1; the match to TRBD2 covers 16 bases. This CDR3 has 18 residues. Per germline, CDR1 SGDLS and CDR2 YYNGEE. After removal of 4 bases from V and 3 bases from J, the junction contained 7 bases not matched to a gene. This chain's CDR3 is CASSPQGLAGGVYNEQFF. In DNA, the CDR3 is TGTGCCAGCAGCCCCCAGGGACTAGCGGGAGGGGTCTACAATGAGCAGTTCTTC.

The chain recombines TRBV20-1 with TRBJ2-7; D perhaps matches TRBD1 (6 bases). The germline V and J ends were trimmed by 6 bases and 6 bases, with 18 bases remaining between them. Germline-derived CDR1 and CDR2 are DFQATT and SNEGSKA (reference sequence). This CDR3 comprises 13 residues. CDR3 region: CSARSTGSGEQYF. CDR3 DNA sequence: TGCAGTGCGAGGAGTACAGGGAGTGGCGAGCAGTACTTC.

The rearrangement uses TRBV27 and TRBJ2-7; D gene unclear. Germline CDR1 and CDR2: MNHEY and SMNVEV (reference sequence). The CDR3 is 10 amino acids. Trimming removed 2 bases at V and 7 bases at J, with 3 bases between. For the CDR3, the DNA is TGTGCCAGCAGTTTAGAAGAGCAGTACTTC. Translation: CASSLEEQYF.

The chain has TRBV4-1 and TRBJ2-5; D may correspond to TRBD1 or TRBD2 (5 bases each). Trimming removed 4 bases at V and 7 bases at J, with 10 bases between. Germline V lookup: CDR1 MGHRA, CDR2 YSYEKL. The CDR3 sequence is 12 residues long. The CDR3 loop is CASSRDEGTQYF. The CDR3 nucleotides are TGCGCCAGCAGCCGGGACGAGGGGACCCAGTACTTC.

V usage is TRBV18 and J usage is TRBJ1-5; TRBD1 might be the D (6 bases). CDR1 and CDR2 (germline): KGHSH, LQKENI. V dropped 3 bases and J dropped 7 bases, with 10 bases sitting between them. The CDR3 extends over 13 amino acids. The CDR3 DNA reads as TGTGCCAGCTCACCTCAGGGGTTACAGCCCCAGCATTTT. It translates to CASSPQGLQPQHF. The whole variable domain, remainder taken from reference TRBV18 and TRBJ1-5, is NAGVMQNPRHLVRRRGQEARLRCSPMKGHSHVYWYRQLPEEGLKFMVYLQKENIIDESGMPKERFSAEFPKEGPSILRIQQVVRGDSAAYFCASSPQGLQPQHFGDGTRLSIL.

Written as DNA, the CDR3 is TGTGCCTGGTCCGGGACAGGCCTCTCTGGGGCCAACGTCCTGACTTTC. Its protein product is CAWSGTGLSGANVLTF. The chain joins TRBV30 to TRBJ2-6, with 8 nucleotides matching TRBD1. The CDR3 consists of 16 residues. Unmatched junction bases numbered 6, after V lost 5 bases and J lost 0 bases. From germline, CDR1 is GTSNPN and CDR2 SVGIG (reference sequence).